This T cell receptor beta chain was sequenced for a study of CD8+CD57+ T cells in acquired aplastic anemia. Across the study: Isolated CD4+ and CD8+ cells, once sorted, yielded DNA averaging roughly 3 ug. Regarding the study as a whole: Some 29 CD8+ CDR3 sequences were shared between patients and controls.

Remarks on this clonotype: No antigen is known for it.

With 6 bases removed from V and 8 bases from J, the gap between germline ends came to 19 bases. Germline CDR1 reads SGHVS; CDR2 reads FQNEAQ. The CDR3 length is 15 residues. The template for TCR beta VDJ and CDR3 sequence profiling was genomic DNA. TCRdb re-called the reads through MiXCR, storing one row per CDR3 protein. The sample lists roughly 81,000 distinct CDR3 sequences; approximately 46% were seen once. V is TRBV7-8 and J is TRBJ1-4; D remains unclear. This clonotype was sampled from a human donor in good health, serving as a control. The sample comprised sorted CD4+, CD8+, or CD8+CD57+ T cells (not recorded which) from PBMCs. The CDR3 bases are TGTGCCAGCAGTTCTGGACGAGGCGTTGACGAAAAACTGTTTTTT. Protein sequence: CASSSGRGVDEKLFF.